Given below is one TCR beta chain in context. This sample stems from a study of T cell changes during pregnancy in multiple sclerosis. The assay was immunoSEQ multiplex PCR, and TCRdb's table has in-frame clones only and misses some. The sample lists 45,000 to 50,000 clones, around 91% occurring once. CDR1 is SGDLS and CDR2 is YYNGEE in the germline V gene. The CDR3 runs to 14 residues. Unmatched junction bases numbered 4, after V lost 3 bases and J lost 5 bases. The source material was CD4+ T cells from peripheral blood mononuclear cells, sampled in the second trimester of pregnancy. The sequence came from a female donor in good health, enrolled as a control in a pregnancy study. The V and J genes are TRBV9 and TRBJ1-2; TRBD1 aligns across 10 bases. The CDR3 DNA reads TGTGCCAGCAGCGAAACGGGACAGGGGTATGGCTACACCTTC. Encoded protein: CASSETGQGYGYTF. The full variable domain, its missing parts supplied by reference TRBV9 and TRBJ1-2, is DSGVTQTPKHLITATGQRVTLRCSPRSGDLSVYWYQQSLDQGLQFLIQYYNGEERAKGNILERFSAQQFPDLHSELNLSSLELGDSALYFCASSETGQGYGYTFGSGTRLTVV.